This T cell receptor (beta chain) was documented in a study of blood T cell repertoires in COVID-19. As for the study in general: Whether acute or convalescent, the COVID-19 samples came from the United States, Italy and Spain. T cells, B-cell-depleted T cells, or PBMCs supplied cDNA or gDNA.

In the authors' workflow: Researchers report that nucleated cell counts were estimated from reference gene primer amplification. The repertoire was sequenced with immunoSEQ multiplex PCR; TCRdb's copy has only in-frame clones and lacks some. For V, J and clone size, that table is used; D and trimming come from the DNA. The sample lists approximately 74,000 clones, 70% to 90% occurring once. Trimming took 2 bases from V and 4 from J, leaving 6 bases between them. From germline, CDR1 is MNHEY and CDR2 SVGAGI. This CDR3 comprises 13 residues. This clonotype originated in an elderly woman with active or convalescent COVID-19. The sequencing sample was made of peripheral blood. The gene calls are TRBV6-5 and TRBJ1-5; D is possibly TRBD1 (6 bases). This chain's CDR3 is CASSYGQNQPQHF. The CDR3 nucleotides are TGTGCCAGCAGTTACGGACAGAATCAGCCCCAGCATTTT.